This T cell receptor (beta chain) was observed in a study of response to subunit inactivated influenza vaccine. Via MiXCR, TCRdb re-called the RT-PCR reads, giving one row per CDR3 protein. Among about half a million distinct CDR3 sequences listed, roughly 23% were seen once. Study-wide results and limits: The study's authors posited that every seasonal influenza vaccination enlists few new T cells.

The CDR3 covers 12 residues. Trimming took off 7 bases at V and 1 base at J, with 7 bases between the two ends. Germline-derived CDR1 and CDR2 are MNHNY and SVGAGI (reference sequence). A word on this clonotype: Its antigen remains unknown.

This receptor was obtained from a man aged 50 to 59 who received an inactivated influenza vaccine. Sample: CD4+ T cells sorted from PBMCs, taken about 5 days after vaccination. The chain links TRBV6-6 to TRBJ2-5; possibly TRBD1 for D (5 bases). The CDR3 protein is CASKGPQETQYF. The CDR3 DNA sequence: TGTGCCAGCAAGGGGCCCCAAGAGACCCAGTACTTC.